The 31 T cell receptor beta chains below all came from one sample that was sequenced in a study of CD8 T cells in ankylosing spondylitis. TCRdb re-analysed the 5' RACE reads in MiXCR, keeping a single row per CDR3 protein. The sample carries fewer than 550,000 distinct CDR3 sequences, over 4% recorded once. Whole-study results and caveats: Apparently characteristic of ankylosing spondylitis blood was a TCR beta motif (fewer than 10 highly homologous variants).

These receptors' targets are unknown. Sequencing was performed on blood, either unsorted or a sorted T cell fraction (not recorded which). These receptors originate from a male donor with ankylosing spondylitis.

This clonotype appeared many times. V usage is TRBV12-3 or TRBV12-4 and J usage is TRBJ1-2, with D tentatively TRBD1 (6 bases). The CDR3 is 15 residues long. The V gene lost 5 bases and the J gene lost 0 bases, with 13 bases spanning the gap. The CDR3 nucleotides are TGTGCCAGCAGTCCCCAGGGGATCCCTAACTATGGCTACACCTTC. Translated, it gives CASSPQGIPNYGYTF.

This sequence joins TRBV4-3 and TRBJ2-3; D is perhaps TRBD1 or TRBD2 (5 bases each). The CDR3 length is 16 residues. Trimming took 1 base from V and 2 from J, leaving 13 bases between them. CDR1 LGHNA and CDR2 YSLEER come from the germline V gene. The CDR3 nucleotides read TGCGCCAGCAGCCAAGTCGGGGCAGAAGACACAGATACGCAGTATTTT. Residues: CASSQVGAEDTDTQYF.

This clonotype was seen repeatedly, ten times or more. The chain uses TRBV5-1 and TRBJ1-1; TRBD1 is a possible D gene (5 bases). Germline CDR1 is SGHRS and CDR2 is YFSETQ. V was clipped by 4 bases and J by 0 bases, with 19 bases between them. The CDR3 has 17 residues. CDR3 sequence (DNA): TGCGCCAGCAGCCCGGCCGGGACGATTATAATGAACACTGAAGCTTTCTTT. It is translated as CASSPAGTIIMNTEAFF.

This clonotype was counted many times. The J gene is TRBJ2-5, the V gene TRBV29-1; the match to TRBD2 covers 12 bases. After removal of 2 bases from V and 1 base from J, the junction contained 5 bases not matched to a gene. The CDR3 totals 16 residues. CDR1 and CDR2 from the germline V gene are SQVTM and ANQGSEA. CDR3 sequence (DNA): TGCAGCGTTGAATTACTAGCGGGGGGTCGCCAAGAGACCCAGTACTTC. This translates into CSVELLAGGRQETQYF.

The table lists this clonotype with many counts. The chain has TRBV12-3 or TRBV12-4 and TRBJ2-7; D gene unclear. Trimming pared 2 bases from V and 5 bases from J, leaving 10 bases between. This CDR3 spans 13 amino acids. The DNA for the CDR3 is TGTGCCAGCAGTTTACCAGTTCCGGACGAGCAGTACTTC. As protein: CASSLPVPDEQYF.

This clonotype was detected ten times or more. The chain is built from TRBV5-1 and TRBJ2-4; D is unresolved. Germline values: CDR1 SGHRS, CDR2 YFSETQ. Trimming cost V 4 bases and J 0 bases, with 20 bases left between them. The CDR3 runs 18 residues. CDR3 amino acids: CASSLGVIDTVAKNIQYF. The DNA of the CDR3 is TGCGCCAGCAGCCTTGGCGTGATTGACACTGTAGCCAAAAACATTCAGTACTTC.

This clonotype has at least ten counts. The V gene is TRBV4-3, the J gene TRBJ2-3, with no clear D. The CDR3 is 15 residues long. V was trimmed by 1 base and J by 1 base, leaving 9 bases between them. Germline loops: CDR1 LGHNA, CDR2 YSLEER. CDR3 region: CASSQARVRTDTQYF. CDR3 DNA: TGCGCCAGCAGCCAAGCCCGAGTCCGCACAGATACGCAGTATTTT.

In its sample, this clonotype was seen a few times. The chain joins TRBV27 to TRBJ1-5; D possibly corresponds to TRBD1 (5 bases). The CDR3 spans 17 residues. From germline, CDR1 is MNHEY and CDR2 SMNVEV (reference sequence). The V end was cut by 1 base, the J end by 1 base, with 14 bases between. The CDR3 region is CASSLFGGGNSNQPQHF. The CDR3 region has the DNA TGTGCCAGCAGTTTATTCGGGGGGGGGAACAGCAATCAGCCCCAGCATTTT.

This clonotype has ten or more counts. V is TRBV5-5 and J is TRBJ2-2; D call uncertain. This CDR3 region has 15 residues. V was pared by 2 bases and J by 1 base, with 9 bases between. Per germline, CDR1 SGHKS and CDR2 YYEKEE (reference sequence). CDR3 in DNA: TGTGCCAGCAGCTTCTCCCCGGAGAACACCGGGGAGCTGTTTTTT. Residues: CASSFSPENTGELFF.

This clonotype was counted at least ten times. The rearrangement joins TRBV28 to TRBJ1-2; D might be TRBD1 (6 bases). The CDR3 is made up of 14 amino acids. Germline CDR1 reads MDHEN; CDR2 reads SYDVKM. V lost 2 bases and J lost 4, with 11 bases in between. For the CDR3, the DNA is TGTGCCAGCAGTTTAAGGACAGCTTTCTATGGCTACACCTTC. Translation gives CASSLRTAFYGYTF.

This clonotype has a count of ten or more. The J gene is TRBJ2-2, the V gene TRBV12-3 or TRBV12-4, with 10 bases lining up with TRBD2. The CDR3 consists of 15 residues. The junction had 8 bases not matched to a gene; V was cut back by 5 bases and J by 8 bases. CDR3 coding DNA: TGTGCCAGCAGTCCAAGGACTAGCGGCCTTGGGGAGCTGTTTTTT. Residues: CASSPRTSGLGELFF.

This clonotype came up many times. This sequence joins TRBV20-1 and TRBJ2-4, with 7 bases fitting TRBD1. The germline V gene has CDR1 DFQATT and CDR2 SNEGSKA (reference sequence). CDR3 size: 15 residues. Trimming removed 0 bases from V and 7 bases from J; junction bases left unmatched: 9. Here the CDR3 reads CSARDRGQSGNIQYF. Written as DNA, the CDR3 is TGCAGTGCTAGAGATAGGGGACAGAGCGGCAACATTCAGTACTTC.

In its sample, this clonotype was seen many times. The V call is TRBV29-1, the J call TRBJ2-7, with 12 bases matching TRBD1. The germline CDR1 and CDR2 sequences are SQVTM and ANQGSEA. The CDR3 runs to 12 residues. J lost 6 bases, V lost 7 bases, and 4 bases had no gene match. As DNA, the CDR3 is TGCAGCGCGGGACAGGGGGCCCTCGAGCAGTACTTC. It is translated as CSAGQGALEQYF.

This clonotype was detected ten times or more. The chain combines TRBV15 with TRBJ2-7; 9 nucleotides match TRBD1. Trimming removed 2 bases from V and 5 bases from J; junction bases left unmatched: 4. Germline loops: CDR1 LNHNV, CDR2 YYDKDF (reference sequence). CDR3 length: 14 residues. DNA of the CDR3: TGTGCCACCAGCAGACGGACAGGGGTCCACGAGCAGTACTTC. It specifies CATSRRTGVHEQYF.

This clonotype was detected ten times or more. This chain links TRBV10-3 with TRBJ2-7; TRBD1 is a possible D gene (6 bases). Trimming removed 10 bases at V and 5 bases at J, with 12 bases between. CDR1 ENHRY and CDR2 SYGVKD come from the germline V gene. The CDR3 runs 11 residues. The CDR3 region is CATGQNNEQYF. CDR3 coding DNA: TGTGCCACTGGACAGAACAACGAGCAGTACTTC.

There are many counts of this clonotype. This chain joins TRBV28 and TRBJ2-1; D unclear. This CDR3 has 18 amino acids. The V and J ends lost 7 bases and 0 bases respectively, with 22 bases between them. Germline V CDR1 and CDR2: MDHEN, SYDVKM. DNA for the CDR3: TGTGCCAGCACCTTAAAGACACACCGATTGAGCTCCTACAATGAGCAGTTCTTC. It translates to CASTLKTHRLSSYNEQFF.

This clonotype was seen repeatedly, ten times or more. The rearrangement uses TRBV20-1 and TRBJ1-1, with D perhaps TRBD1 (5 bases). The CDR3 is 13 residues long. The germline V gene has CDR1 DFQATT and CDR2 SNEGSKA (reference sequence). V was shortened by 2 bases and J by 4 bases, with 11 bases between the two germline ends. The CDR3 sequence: CSARPQESTEAFF. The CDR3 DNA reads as TGCAGTGCTAGACCACAGGAGAGCACTGAAGCTTTCTTT.

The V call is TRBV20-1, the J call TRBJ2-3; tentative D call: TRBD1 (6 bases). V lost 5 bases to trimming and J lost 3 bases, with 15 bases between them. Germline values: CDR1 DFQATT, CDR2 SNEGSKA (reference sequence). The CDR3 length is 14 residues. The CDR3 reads CSAFLGGGTDTQYF. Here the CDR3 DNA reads TGCAGTGCTTTCTTAGGGGGTGGGACAGATACGCAGTATTTT.

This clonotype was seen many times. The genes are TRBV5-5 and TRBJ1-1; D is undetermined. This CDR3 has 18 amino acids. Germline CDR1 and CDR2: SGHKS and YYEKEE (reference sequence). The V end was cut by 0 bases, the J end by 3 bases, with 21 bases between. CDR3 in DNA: TGTGCCAGCAGCTTGGCGGAGGACTCTCGAAGCGGATACACTGAAGCTTTCTTT. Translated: CASSLAEDSRSGYTEAFF.

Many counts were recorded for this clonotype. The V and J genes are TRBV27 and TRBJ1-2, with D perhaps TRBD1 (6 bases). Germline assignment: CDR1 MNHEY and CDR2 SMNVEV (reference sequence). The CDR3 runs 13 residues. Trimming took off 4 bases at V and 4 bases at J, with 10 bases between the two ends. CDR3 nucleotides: TGTGCCAGCAGTTGGGACAAAACCTATGGCTACACCTTC. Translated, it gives CASSWDKTYGYTF.

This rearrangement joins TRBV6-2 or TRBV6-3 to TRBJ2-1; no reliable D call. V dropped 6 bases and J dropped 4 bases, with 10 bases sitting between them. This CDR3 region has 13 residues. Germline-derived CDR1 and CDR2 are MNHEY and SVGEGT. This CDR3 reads CASSLDMYNEQFF. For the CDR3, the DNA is TGTGCCAGCAGCCTTGACATGTACAATGAGCAGTTCTTC.

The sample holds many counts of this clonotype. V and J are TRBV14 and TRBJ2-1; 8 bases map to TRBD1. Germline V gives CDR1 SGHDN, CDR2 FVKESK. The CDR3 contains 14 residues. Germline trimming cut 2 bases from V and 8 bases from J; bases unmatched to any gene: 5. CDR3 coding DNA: TGTGCCAGCAGCCAATTTGGGACAGGTGATGAGCAGTTCTTC. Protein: CASSQFGTGDEQFF.

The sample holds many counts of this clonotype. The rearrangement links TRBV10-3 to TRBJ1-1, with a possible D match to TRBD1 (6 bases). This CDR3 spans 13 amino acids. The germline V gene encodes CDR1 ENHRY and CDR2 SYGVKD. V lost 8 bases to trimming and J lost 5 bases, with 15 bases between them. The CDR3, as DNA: TGTGCCATCGGGATACAGGGAGGAACTGAAGCTTTCTTT. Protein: CAIGIQGGTEAFF.

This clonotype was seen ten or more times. For the CDR3, the DNA is TGTGCCAGCAGTTTTGGGGGCGGCTACAATGAGCAGTTCTTC. Amino acids: CASSFGGGYNEQFF. This chain joins TRBV28 and TRBJ2-1, with TRBD1 as a possible D gene (6 bases). The CDR3 covers 14 residues. CDR1 and CDR2 (germline): MDHEN, SYDVKM. Deletions cut 3 bases from V and 3 bases from J, with 9 bases between.

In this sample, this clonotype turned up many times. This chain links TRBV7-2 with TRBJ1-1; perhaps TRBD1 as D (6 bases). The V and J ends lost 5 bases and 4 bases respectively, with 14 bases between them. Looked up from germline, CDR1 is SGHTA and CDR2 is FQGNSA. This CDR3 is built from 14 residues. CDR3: CASSPSRGSTEAFF. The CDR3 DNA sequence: TGTGCCAGCAGCCCAAGCAGGGGATCCACTGAAGCTTTCTTT.

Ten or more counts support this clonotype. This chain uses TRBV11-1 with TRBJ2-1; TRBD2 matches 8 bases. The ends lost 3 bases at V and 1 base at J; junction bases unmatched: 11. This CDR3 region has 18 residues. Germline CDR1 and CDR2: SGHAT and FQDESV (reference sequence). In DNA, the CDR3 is TGTGCCAGCAGCTTTAAGCACCGAGTAGCGGGATCCTACAATGAGCAGTTCTTC. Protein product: CASSFKHRVAGSYNEQFF.

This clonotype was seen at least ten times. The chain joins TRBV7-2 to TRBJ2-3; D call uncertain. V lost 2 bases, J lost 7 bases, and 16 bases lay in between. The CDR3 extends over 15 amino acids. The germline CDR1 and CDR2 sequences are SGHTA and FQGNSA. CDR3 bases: TGTGCCAGCAGCTTACTGTCGGATAAGGGATATACGCAGTATTTT. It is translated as CASSLLSDKGYTQYF.

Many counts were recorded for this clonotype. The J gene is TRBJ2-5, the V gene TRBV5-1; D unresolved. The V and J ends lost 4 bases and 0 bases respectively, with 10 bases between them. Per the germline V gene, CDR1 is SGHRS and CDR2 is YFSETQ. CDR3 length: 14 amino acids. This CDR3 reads CASSPAEYQETQYF. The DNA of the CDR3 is TGCGCCAGCAGCCCGGCGGAGTACCAAGAGACCCAGTACTTC.

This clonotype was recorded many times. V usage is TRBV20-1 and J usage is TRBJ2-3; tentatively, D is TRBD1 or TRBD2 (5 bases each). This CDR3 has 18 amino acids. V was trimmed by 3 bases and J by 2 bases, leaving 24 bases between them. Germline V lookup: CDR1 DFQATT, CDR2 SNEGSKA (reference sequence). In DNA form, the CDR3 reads TGCAGTGCTAGGGGGCAGGGAGCCTTGTGGTTTCCCACAGATACGCAGTATTTT. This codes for CSARGQGALWFPTDTQYF.

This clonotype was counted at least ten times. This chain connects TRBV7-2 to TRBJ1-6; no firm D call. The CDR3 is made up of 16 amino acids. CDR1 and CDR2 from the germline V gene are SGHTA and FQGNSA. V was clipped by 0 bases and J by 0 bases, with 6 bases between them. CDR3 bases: TGTGCCAGCAGCTTAGCGCAAAGCTCCTATAATTCACCCCTCCACTTT. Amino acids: CASSLAQSSYNSPLHF.

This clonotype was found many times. CDR3 nucleotides: TGCAGTGCTAGAGATAGCAGGCTCTTTGACCATGAGCAGTTCTTC. Residues: CSARDSRLFDHEQFF. The chain uses TRBV20-1 and TRBJ2-1; D uncertain. Germline-derived CDR1 and CDR2 are DFQATT and SNEGSKA (reference sequence). The ends were cut back, 0 bases at V and 8 bases at J, with 17 bases in the middle. The CDR3 covers 15 residues.